Here is one TCR beta chain with its context. Donors were grouped by their self-reported clinical history. The sample comes from a study of blood T cell repertoires in COVID-19. Study overall: From T cells, B-cell-depleted T cells, or PBMCs came the material, which was cDNA or gDNA.

The repertoire was sequenced with immunoSEQ multiplex PCR; TCRdb's copy has only in-frame clones and lacks some. Counted here are 150,000 to 200,000 clones, around 80% occurring once; the ten biggest clones make up around 6%. Input material: PBMCs or T cells enriched from blood (not recorded which). This clonotype originated in a man aged 40-55 years who had recovered from COVID-19.

This CDR3 reads CATRDDRNSPLHF. The CDR3 DNA sequence: TGTGCCACCAGAGATGATAGAAACTCACCCCTCCACTTT. The chain combines TRBV10-3 with TRBJ1-6; no reliable D call. The V gene lost 10 bases and the J gene lost 10 bases, with 17 bases spanning the gap. CDR1 ENHRY and CDR2 SYGVKD come from the germline V gene. The CDR3 consists of 13 residues.